Following are 13 T cell receptor beta chains from one sample sequenced in a study of identifying expanded T cells in peripheral blood. Profiled with immunoSEQ multiplex PCR; TCRdb holds only in-frame clones, not every one. Altogether tens of thousands of clones are present, roughly 90% being singletons, with the ten largest covering 2.8%. The sequencing sample was made of blood. These receptors were obtained from a person aged 18 to 75 in good health.

This chain links TRBV5-4 with TRBJ1-2, with D perhaps matching TRBD1 (5 bases). The germline V gene encodes CDR1 SGHNT and CDR2 YYREEE (reference sequence). CDR3 size: 13 residues. The germline V and J ends were trimmed by 3 bases and 8 bases, with 14 bases remaining between them. CDR3 nucleotides: TGTGCCAGCAGCTACGACCAGAGGGACGGCTACACCTTC. Its translation: CASSYDQRDGYTF.

This clone was observed at least ten times. The chain joins TRBV7-2 to TRBJ1-1; D gene uncertain. Trimming removed 5 bases at V and 1 base at J, with 8 bases between. CDR3 length: 13 amino acids. The V gene's germline CDR1 is SGHTA and CDR2 FQGNSA. The CDR3 DNA follows: TGTGCCAGCAGCGTATACAGGAACACTGAAGCTTTCTTT. Residues: CASSVYRNTEAFF.

This clone appeared a single time. V and J are TRBV19 and TRBJ2-3; 11 bases fit TRBD2. In germline, CDR1 is LNHDA, CDR2 SQIVND (reference sequence). The CDR3 sequence is 16 residues long. J lost 3 bases, V lost 7 bases, and 9 bases had no gene match. CDR3 sequence (DNA): TGTGCCAGTACTCGCCGACTAGCGGGGTTGACAGATACGCAGTATTTT. This codes for CASTRRLAGLTDTQYF.

J is TRBJ2-7 and V is TRBV9; 10 bases are a match to TRBD2. This CDR3 contains 16 residues. V dropped 0 bases and J dropped 4; count of bases not matched to a gene: 7. Germline V gene sequence: CDR1 SGDLS, CDR2 YYNGEE. CDR3 DNA: TGTGCCAGCAGCGTAGCTCCTAGCGGGAGTCTATACGAGCAGTACTTC. This encodes CASSVAPSGSLYEQYF.

The chain's CDR3 is CASSPGRGSQYF. The CDR3 DNA reads TGTGCCAGCAGTCCGGGGAGGGGAAGCCAGTACTTC. The chain recombines TRBV28 with TRBJ2-5; 7 nucleotides match TRBD2. The CDR3 runs 12 residues. Trimming cost V 5 bases and J 10 bases; bases outside gene matches: 7. The germline gives CDR1 MDHEN, CDR2 SYDVKM.

V usage is TRBV2 and J usage is TRBJ2-7; 12 nucleotides align to TRBD2. Germline values: CDR1 SNHLY, CDR2 FYNNEI. This CDR3 is 15 amino acids long. V trimming: 6 bases; J trimming: 7 bases; junction bases outside the gene matches: 10. The CDR3 sequence: CASRELAGGPDEQYF. The CDR3 bases are TGTGCCAGCAGGGAGCTAGCGGGAGGGCCCGATGAGCAGTACTTC.

Concerning this clone: One junction end disagrees with the germline gene, perhaps due to a read error. The chain recombines TRBV28 with TRBJ2-4; maybe TRBD2 (5 bases). CDR3 length: 13 residues. Looked up from germline, CDR1 is MDHEN and CDR2 is SYDVKM. This CDR3 is CASSLYAGINYFF. For the CDR3, the DNA is TGTGCCAGCAGTTTATATGCCGGGATAAACTACTTCTTC.

J is TRBJ2-3 and V is TRBV2, with 10 positions matching TRBD2. The CDR3 spans 16 residues. V trimming: 3 bases; J trimming: 4 bases; junction bases outside the gene matches: 7. In germline, CDR1 is SNHLY, CDR2 FYNNEI. Here the CDR3 reads CASSDVSGGAPDTQYF. The DNA for the CDR3 is TGTGCCAGCAGTGACGTCAGCGGGGGGGCCCCAGATACGCAGTATTTT.

V gene TRBV5-1 combines with J gene TRBJ2-5; 9 positions agree with TRBD1. Per the germline V gene, CDR1 is SGHRS and CDR2 is YFSETQ. J lost 4 bases, V lost 3 bases, and 7 bases had no gene match. This CDR3 contains 15 residues. CDR3 in DNA: TGCGCCAGCAGCTCCGGGACAGGGCTCCCAGAGACCCAGTACTTC. Its protein is CASSSGTGLPETQYF. Drawing the rest from reference TRBV5-1 and TRBJ2-5, the complete variable domain is KAGVTQTPRYLIKTRGQQVTLSCSPISGHRSVSWYQQTPGQGLQFLFEYFSETQRNKGNFPGRFSGRQFSNSRSEMNVSTLELGDSALYLCASSSGTGLPETQYFGPGTRLLVL.

This clone was seen just once. The gene calls are TRBV29-1 and TRBJ2-3; D is ambiguous. V was cut by 3 bases and J by 10 bases, with 8 bases left in between. The CDR3 extends over 10 amino acids. Germline lookup yields CDR1 SQVTM and CDR2 ANQGSEA. DNA for the CDR3: TGCAGCGTTGAGGTTGGTCCGCAGTATTTT. Protein product: CSVEVGPQYF.

The chain employs TRBV6-6 and TRBJ2-3; D uncertain. V lost 6 bases and J 2 bases, leaving 3 bases between the germline ends. The germline CDR1 and CDR2 sequences are MNHNY and SVGAGI (reference sequence). The CDR3 extends over 11 amino acids. The chain's CDR3 is CASSDTDTQYF. The CDR3 DNA reads TGTGCCAGCAGCGACACAGATACGCAGTATTTT.

This chain uses TRBV5-1 with TRBJ2-1; D may be TRBD2 (8 bases). V gave up 1 base and J gave up 6 bases, with 17 bases separating them. CDR3 length: 16 residues. Germline V lookup: CDR1 SGHRS, CDR2 YFSETQ. The CDR3 reads CASSLSGGGFFNEQFF. For the CDR3, the DNA is TGCGCCAGCAGCTTGTCGGGAGGGGGCTTCTTCAATGAGCAGTTCTTC.

The gene calls are TRBV14 and TRBJ2-3; D perhaps matches TRBD2 (6 bases). The ends were cut back, 1 base at V and 2 bases at J, with 10 bases in the middle. The germline V gene encodes CDR1 SGHDN and CDR2 FVKESK. This CDR3 is built from 15 residues. In DNA, the CDR3 is TGTGCCAGCAGCCAAGTAGGCGGGAACACAGATACGCAGTATTTT. Amino acid sequence: CASSQVGGNTDTQYF.